What follows describes a single T cell receptor beta chain. Assay: immunoSEQ multiplex PCR; the TCRdb copy retains only in-frame clones and omits some. Of approximately 230,000 clones listed, over 75% are singletons. CDR1 and CDR2 from the germline V gene are MNHEY and SVGAGI. CDR3 length: 13 amino acids. V shed 4 bases and J 11 bases; nucleotides not matched to a gene: 11. These data are taken from a study of control samples from healthy donors and cancer patients. The sequencing input was PBMCs. The chain uses TRBV6-5 and TRBJ2-7, with 7 bases fitting TRBD2. The receptor was derived from an older woman with lung cancer. CDR3 DNA: TGTGCCAGCAGTTTAACACGCCAGGGACTAAAGTACTTC. Residues: CASSLTRQGLKYF.